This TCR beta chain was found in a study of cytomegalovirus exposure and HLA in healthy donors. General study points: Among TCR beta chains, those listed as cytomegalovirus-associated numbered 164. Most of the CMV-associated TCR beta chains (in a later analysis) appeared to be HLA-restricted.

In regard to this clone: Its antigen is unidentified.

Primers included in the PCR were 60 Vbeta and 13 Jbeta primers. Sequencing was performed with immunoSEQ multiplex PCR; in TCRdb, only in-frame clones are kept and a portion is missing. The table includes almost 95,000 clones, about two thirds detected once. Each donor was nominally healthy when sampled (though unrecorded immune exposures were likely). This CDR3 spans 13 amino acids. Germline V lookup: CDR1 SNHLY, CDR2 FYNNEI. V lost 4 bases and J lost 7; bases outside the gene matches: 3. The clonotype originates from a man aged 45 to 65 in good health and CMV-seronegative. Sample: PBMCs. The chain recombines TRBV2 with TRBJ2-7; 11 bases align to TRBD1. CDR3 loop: CASSADRGREQYF. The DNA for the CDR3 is TGTGCCAGCAGTGCGGACAGGGGGCGTGAGCAGTACTTC.